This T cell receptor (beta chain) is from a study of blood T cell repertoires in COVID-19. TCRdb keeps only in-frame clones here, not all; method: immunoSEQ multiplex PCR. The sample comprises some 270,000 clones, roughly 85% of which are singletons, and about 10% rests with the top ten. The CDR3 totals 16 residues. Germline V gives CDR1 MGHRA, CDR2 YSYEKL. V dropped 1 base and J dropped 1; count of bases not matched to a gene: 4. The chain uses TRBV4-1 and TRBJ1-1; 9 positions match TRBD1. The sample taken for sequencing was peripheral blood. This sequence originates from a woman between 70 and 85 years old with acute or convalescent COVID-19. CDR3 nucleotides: TGCGCCAGCAGCCAAGGGACAGGGGTAGGGAACACTGAAGCTTTCTTT. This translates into CASSQGTGVGNTEAFF.